This entry describes one T cell receptor beta chain. The antigen remains unidentified. This sample stems from a study of T cell repertoires in cytomegalovirus infection. Turning to the study itself: CMV infection plus the matching HLA type was flagged by public TCR beta signatures.

Germline CDR1 MDHEN, CDR2 SYDVKM. J gave up 1 base and V 5 bases, and 8 bases lay outside the gene matches. The CDR3 sequence is 16 residues long. MiXCR, applied by TCRdb to the reads, yields one record per CDR3 protein. This table has around 300,000 distinct CDR3 sequences, about 20% appearing once. Study findings and constraints: The ex vivo response showed dominance by HLA-C-restricted CMV-specific TCR beta clonotypes.

V and J are TRBV28 and TRBJ1-1; 9 bases line up with TRBD1. The sequence was collected from a human donor in good health (CMV status not recorded). Some clones in this sample may be carry-over from other donors' samples. The sequences come from cultured PBMCs, collected from culture after CMV antigen stimulation. As DNA, the CDR3 is TGTGCCAGCAGTCCCCCTAGGGGACAGGGGAACACTGAAGCTTTCTTT. Its protein product is CASSPPRGQGNTEAFF. Full variable domain (outside the CDR3, taken from reference TRBV28 and TRBJ1-1): DVKVTQSSRYLVKRTGEKVFLECVQDMDHENMFWYRQDPGLGLRLIYFSYDVKMKEKGDIPEGYSVSREKKERFSLILESASTNQTSMYLCASSPPRGQGNTEAFFGQGTRLTVV.